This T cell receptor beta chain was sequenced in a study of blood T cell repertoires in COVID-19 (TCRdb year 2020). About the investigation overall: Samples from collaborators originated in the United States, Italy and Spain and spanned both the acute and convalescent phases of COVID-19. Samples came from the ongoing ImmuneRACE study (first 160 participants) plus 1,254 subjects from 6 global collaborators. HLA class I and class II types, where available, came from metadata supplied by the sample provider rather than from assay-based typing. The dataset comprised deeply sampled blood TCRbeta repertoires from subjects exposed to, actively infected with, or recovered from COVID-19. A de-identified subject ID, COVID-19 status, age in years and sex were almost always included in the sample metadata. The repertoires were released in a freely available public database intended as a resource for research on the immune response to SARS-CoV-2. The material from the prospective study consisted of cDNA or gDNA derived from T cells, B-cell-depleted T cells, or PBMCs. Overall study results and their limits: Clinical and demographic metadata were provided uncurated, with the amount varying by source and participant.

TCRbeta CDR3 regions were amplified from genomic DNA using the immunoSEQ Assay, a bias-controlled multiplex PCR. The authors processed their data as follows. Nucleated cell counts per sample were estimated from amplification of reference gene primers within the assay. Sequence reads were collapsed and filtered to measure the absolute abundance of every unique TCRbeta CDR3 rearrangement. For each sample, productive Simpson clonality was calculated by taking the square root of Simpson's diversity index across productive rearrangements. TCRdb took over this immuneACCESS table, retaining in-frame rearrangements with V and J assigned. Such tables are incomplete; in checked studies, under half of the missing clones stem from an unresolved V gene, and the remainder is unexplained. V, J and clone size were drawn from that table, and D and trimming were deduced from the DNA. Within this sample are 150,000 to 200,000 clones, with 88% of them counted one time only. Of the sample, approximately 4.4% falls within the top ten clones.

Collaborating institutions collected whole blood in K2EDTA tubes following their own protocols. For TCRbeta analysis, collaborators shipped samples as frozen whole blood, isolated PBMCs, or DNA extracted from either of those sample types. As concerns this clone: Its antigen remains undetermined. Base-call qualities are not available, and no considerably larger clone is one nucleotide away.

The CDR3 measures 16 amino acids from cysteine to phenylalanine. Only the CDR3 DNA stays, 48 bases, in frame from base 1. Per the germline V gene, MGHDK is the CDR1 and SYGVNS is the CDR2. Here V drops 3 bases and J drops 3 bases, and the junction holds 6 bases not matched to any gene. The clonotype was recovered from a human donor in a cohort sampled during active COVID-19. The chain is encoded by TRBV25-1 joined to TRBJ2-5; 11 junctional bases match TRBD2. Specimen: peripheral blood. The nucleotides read TGTGCCAGCAGTGAGGGGACTAGCGGAGGTAAAGAGACCCAGTACTTC. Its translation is CASSEGTSGGKETQYF.